Below, 18 T cell receptor beta chains from the same sample are listed, as sequenced in a study of cytomegalovirus exposure and HLA in healthy donors. 13 Jbeta primers and 60 Vbeta primers were used for the PCR. Profiled with immunoSEQ multiplex PCR; TCRdb holds only in-frame clones, not every one. This sample carries more than 200,000 clones, about 85% of them seen once, and the ten largest clones take 1% to 1.5%. The sequenced sample consisted of PBMCs. The receptors here all came from a human donor in good health.

The chain has TRBV7-2 and TRBJ2-1, with 7 positions matching TRBD2. Losses at the gene ends were 6 bases for V and 9 bases for J; bases not matched to a gene: 17. The CDR3 has 16 amino acids. Germline CDR1 and CDR2: SGHTA and FQGNSA. CDR3: CASSQNSGGRGIEQFF. The CDR3 DNA is TGTGCCAGCAGTCAGAACAGCGGCGGGAGAGGCATTGAGCAGTTCTTC.

The rearrangement joins TRBV2 to TRBJ2-6; D gene ambiguous. Trimming left V 6 bases short and J 0 bases short, with 6 bases between. The V gene's germline CDR1 is SNHLY and CDR2 FYNNEI. The CDR3 is made up of 14 amino acids. Here the CDR3 reads CASRYSSGANVLTF. The DNA of the CDR3 is TGTGCCAGCAGGTACAGCTCTGGGGCCAACGTCCTGACTTTC.

The rearrangement links TRBV5-1 to TRBJ2-3, with 8 bases that match TRBD2. This CDR3 comprises 16 residues. CDR1 is SGHRS and CDR2 is YFSETQ in the germline V gene. J gave up 1 base and V 0 bases, and 4 bases lay outside the gene matches. The CDR3 spells CASSLAGGRGTDTQYF. The CDR3 nucleotides read TGCGCCAGCAGCTTGGCGGGAGGGCGCGGCACAGATACGCAGTATTTT.

The J gene is TRBJ2-3, the V gene TRBV7-3; 11 bases agree with TRBD2. CDR1 SGHTA and CDR2 FQGTGA come from the germline V gene. J gave up 2 bases and V 1 base, and 11 bases lay outside the gene matches. The CDR3 extends over 19 amino acids. The CDR3 bases are TGTGCCAGCAGCTTAATAGGGGTCGGGACTAGCGGCCACACAGATACGCAGTATTTT. Translation: CASSLIGVGTSGHTDTQYF.

Only one count was recorded for this clone. The chain uses TRBV9 and TRBJ1-1; 10 nucleotides align to TRBD1. V lost 0 bases, J lost 4 bases, and 9 bases stayed unmatched. The CDR3 runs to 17 residues. The V gene's germline CDR1 is SGDLS and CDR2 YYNGEE. The CDR3 DNA is TGTGCCAGCAGCGTAGCTGCGACAGGGGGCGGATTCACTGAAGCTTTCTTT. It translates to CASSVAATGGGFTEAFF.

The CDR3 is CASSDSIGAASNQPQHF. CDR3 DNA sequence: TGTGCCAGCAGTGACTCGATAGGGGCGGCTAGCAATCAGCCCCAGCATTTT. The genes are TRBV2 and TRBJ1-5, with a weak D call TRBD1 (5 bases). Trimming left V 3 bases short and J 0 bases short, with 15 bases between. The CDR3 extends over 17 amino acids. In germline, CDR1 is SNHLY, CDR2 FYNNEI.

The chain couples TRBV18 to TRBJ2-2; TRBD2 matches at 10 bases. CDR3 size: 17 residues. V was clipped by 2 bases and J by 0 bases; unmatched bases: 3. Germline V gene lookup returns CDR1 KGHSH and CDR2 LQKENI. For the CDR3, the DNA is TGTGCCAGCTCACCAAATAGCGGGAGGTCGAACACCGGGGAGCTGTTTTTT. This gives the protein CASSPNSGRSNTGELFF.

V is TRBV19 and J is TRBJ1-2; TRBD1 matches at 7 bases. This CDR3 has 15 amino acids. Unmatched junction bases numbered 10, after V lost 3 bases and J lost 6 bases. Germline lookup yields CDR1 LNHDA and CDR2 SQIVND (reference sequence). CDR3 bases: TGTGCCAGTAGTATGAGGGACAGCAACGTCAATGGCTACACCTTC. Encoded protein: CASSMRDSNVNGYTF.

V is TRBV29-1 and J is TRBJ2-1, with 7 bases that match TRBD2. The CDR3 loop spans 15 amino acids. CDR1 and CDR2 from the germline V gene are SQVTM and ANQGSEA. V trimming: 2 bases; J trimming: 0 bases; junction bases outside the gene matches: 4. The CDR3 region has the DNA TGCAGCGTTGAAAGCGGGGCGGTCTCCTACAATGAGCAGTTCTTC. It specifies CSVESGAVSYNEQFF.

The V gene is TRBV7-3, the J gene TRBJ2-3; the D gene is possibly TRBD2 (5 bases). The CDR3 consists of 14 residues. V lost 5 bases, J lost 3 bases, and 12 bases lay in between. Germline CDR1 reads SGHTA; CDR2 reads FQGTGA. The CDR3 DNA reads TGTGCCAGCAGCCCCCCGGGGTTGACAGATACGCAGTATTTT. It yields the protein CASSPPGLTDTQYF.

This clone was recorded only once. The chain employs TRBV5-1 and TRBJ2-7; 9 bases align to TRBD1. After removal of 3 bases from V and 6 bases from J, the junction contained 7 bases not matched to a gene. Germline V CDR1 and CDR2: SGHRS, YFSETQ. The CDR3 totals 14 residues. CDR3 DNA sequence: TGCGCCAGCAGCTACGACAGGGGGGAGGGCGAGCAGTACTTC. Translated: CASSYDRGEGEQYF.

This clone has a single count. V is TRBV5-4 and J is TRBJ2-3; TRBD2 agrees at 9 bases. Losses at the gene ends were 4 bases for V and 3 bases for J; bases not matched to a gene: 3. Germline V gene lookup returns CDR1 SGHNT and CDR2 YYREEE (reference sequence). The CDR3 extends over 14 amino acids. CDR3 residues: CASSPTSGTDTQYF. For the CDR3, the DNA is TGTGCCAGCAGCCCGACTAGCGGTACAGATACGCAGTATTTT.

V is TRBV5-1 and J is TRBJ1-1; D not certain. Deletions cut 5 bases from V and 2 bases from J, with 4 bases between. Germline CDR1 SGHRS, CDR2 YFSETQ. The CDR3 consists of 11 residues. CDR3 bases: TGCGCCAGCAGTTCAAACACTGAAGCTTTCTTT. Protein sequence: CASSSNTEAFF.

This clone was counted once. The chain employs TRBV21-1 and TRBJ1-5; no check of the table's D call, TRBD1, against the DNA was made. TRBV21-1 is given as a pseudogene. The length of the CDR3 is 18 residues. CDR3 sequence (DNA): TGTGCCAGCAGCAAACCCTGGGACAGGGTAGAGGGTCATCAGCCCCAGCATTTT. Protein sequence: CASSKPWDRVEGHQPQHF.

The chain combines TRBV28 with TRBJ1-2; maybe TRBD1 (5 bases). Germline V gene lookup returns CDR1 MDHEN and CDR2 SYDVKM. The V end lost 8 bases, the J end lost 7 bases, and 17 bases lay between the germline ends. The CDR3 sequence is 13 residues long. The CDR3 DNA is TGTGCCAGCTCGGGGGGTTCGGTGGTTGGCTACACCTTC. Its protein is CASSGGSVVGYTF.

The CDR3 DNA reads TGTGCCAGCAGCCATAGCGGGAGTTGGTACGAGCAGTACTTC. It encodes CASSHSGSWYEQYF. The genes are TRBV7-9 and TRBJ2-7, with 9 bases fitting TRBD2. This CDR3 comprises 14 residues. Germline CDR1 and CDR2: SEHNR and FQNEAQ (reference sequence). After removal of 5 bases from V and 4 bases from J, the junction contained 6 bases not matched to a gene.

This chain connects TRBV5-4 to TRBJ2-7; a possible D gene is TRBD2 (7 bases). The germline CDR1 and CDR2 sequences are SGHNT and YYREEE (reference sequence). V lost 4 bases and J 3 bases, leaving 14 bases between the germline ends. The CDR3 spans 14 residues. Here the CDR3 DNA reads TGTGCCAGCAGCAGCGGCGGGGGCGGCTACGAGCAGTACTTC. It specifies CASSSGGGGYEQYF.

V usage is TRBV7-3 and J usage is TRBJ2-2; TRBD2 aligns across 11 bases. The CDR3 is made up of 16 amino acids. Trimming at V came to 6 bases and at J to 0 bases, leaving 3 bases not matched to a gene. The V gene's germline CDR1 is SGHTA and CDR2 FQGTGA. CDR3 sequence reads: CASRLAGGPNTGELFF. The CDR3 DNA sequence: TGTGCCAGCAGGTTAGCGGGAGGGCCGAACACCGGGGAGCTGTTTTTT.